This T cell receptor (beta chain) was identified in a study of T cell responses to AZD1222 COVID-19 vaccine. Study-level information: Second doses at about 4 or about 12 weeks were pooled.

Sequencing was performed with immunoSEQ multiplex PCR; in TCRdb, only in-frame clones are kept and a portion is missing. The table has fewer than 250,000 clones, approximately 92% seen once. Study-level findings and limits: Nearly half of spike-specific TCRs reportedly target variant regions that are unmutated in the B.1.351 and B.1.1.7 variants. Across spike, vaccine-associated CD4 TCRs were found, dominant at 160-218 and 743-854.

As regards this clone: Its specificity is unknown.

V was pared by 2 bases and J by 7 bases, with 3 bases of the junction left unmatched. Per the germline V gene, CDR1 is MNHEY and CDR2 is SVGEGT. There are 15 residues in the CDR3. The chain combines TRBV6-2 or TRBV6-3 with TRBJ1-5, with 12 bases that match TRBD1. This clonotype originated in an adult in good health. The specimen was peripheral blood, collected on day 0 of AZD1222 vaccination. CDR3 loop: CASSYGTGGGQPQHF. The CDR3 DNA follows: TGTGCCAGCAGTTACGGGACAGGGGGCGGGCAGCCCCAGCATTTT.